A selection of T cell receptor beta chains follows, all from one sample in a study of regulatory T cells in long-lasting Graves disease. TCRdb passed the multiplex PCR reads through MiXCR, listing each CDR3 protein once. The table has 350,000 to 500,000 distinct CDR3 sequences, roughly a fifth seen once; the top ten hold roughly an eighth. The material was peripheral blood mononuclear cells (PBMCs), obtained when the disease was refractory, from a patient treated with antithyroid drugs. Receptors originate from a female donor with Graves disease. Both conserved end residues are part of each CDR3. The order of the fields is clone size, V gene, CDR3 length, D gene, CDR3 protein. D genes are given only for firm matches. Clone size appears in some rows only: once, few, many, or a class for an expanded clone.

abundance: few
v_gene: TRBV12-3/TRBV12-4
len: 13
d_gene: -
CDR3aa: CASSLQGRNTIYF

abundance: many
v_gene: TRBV27
len: 15
d_gene: TRBD2
CDR3aa: CASSLTAGVLHEQYF

abundance: few
v_gene: TRBV3-1
len: 16
d_gene: TRBD1
CDR3aa: CASSRLTGTGGYEQYF

abundance: many
v_gene: TRBV28
len: 13
d_gene: TRBD1
CDR3aa: CASSTQGNQPQHF

abundance: few
v_gene: TRBV12-3/TRBV12-4
len: 15
d_gene: -
CDR3aa: CASSLGAGKTDTQYF

abundance: once
v_gene: TRBV6-1
len: 18
d_gene: TRBD2
CDR3aa: CASSLRNPGLGTYNEQFF

abundance: few
v_gene: TRBV30
len: 12
d_gene: TRBD1
CDR3aa: CACDRVAGELFF

abundance: -
v_gene: TRBV24-1
len: 16
d_gene: -
CDR3aa: CATSEVLAANTGELFF

abundance: many
v_gene: TRBV28
len: 17
d_gene: TRBD2
CDR3aa: CASSFTAGARLVYEQYF

abundance: many
v_gene: TRBV5-1
len: 11
d_gene: -
CDR3aa: CASILNSPLHF

abundance: few
v_gene: TRBV20-1
len: 14
d_gene: TRBD2
CDR3aa: CSATTSENYYEQYF

abundance: few
v_gene: TRBV5-5
len: 16
d_gene: -
CDR3aa: CASSLGAAVVNTEAFF

abundance: few
v_gene: TRBV6-2/TRBV6-3
len: 13
d_gene: -
CDR3aa: CASSYPQGIEAFF

abundance: many
v_gene: TRBV12-3/TRBV12-4
len: 14
d_gene: -
CDR3aa: CASRTTSLAYEQYF

abundance: many
v_gene: TRBV28
len: 15
d_gene: TRBD1
CDR3aa: CASSWTGGGREKLFF

abundance: few
v_gene: TRBV6-2/TRBV6-3
len: 17
d_gene: TRBD1
CDR3aa: CASSYRGQGYIKNIQYF

abundance: few
v_gene: TRBV2
len: 14
d_gene: TRBD1
CDR3aa: CASSRRGPYNEQFF

abundance: -
v_gene: TRBV27
len: 13
d_gene: -
CDR3aa: CASSVISSSEQYF

abundance: few
v_gene: TRBV20-1
len: 13
d_gene: -
CDR3aa: CSASGTEGPPLHF

abundance: -
v_gene: TRBV7-2
len: 13
d_gene: TRBD1
CDR3aa: CASSSRTGDEQYF

abundance: many
v_gene: TRBV28
len: 15
d_gene: TRBD1
CDR3aa: CASSTQQGTAETQYF

abundance: -
v_gene: TRBV5-4
len: 15
d_gene: -
CDR3aa: CASSPGIGTSYEQYF

abundance: -
v_gene: TRBV28
len: 12
d_gene: -
CDR3aa: CASSPRRYEQYF

abundance: -
v_gene: TRBV18
len: 15
d_gene: -
CDR3aa: CASSFPPFHTGELFF

abundance: few
v_gene: TRBV15
len: 13
d_gene: TRBD1
CDR3aa: CATTTGVAETQYF

abundance: -
v_gene: TRBV3-1
len: 17
d_gene: -
CDR3aa: CASSQDIFDQGSEKLFF

abundance: few
v_gene: TRBV7-2
len: 16
d_gene: -
CDR3aa: CASSKSSVPGSYEQYF

abundance: few
v_gene: TRBV9
len: 16
d_gene: -
CDR3aa: CASSGTHYSTNEKLFF

abundance: many
v_gene: TRBV28
len: 12
d_gene: -
CDR3aa: CASTPGDWELFF

abundance: many
v_gene: TRBV13
len: 14
d_gene: TRBD1
CDR3aa: CASSLRKLDRVMYF

abundance: few
v_gene: TRBV5-6
len: 15
d_gene: -
CDR3aa: CASSFSAVPAEPQHF

abundance: -
v_gene: TRBV7-9
len: 17
d_gene: -
CDR3aa: CASSWDLTYSGANVLTF

abundance: many
v_gene: TRBV5-1
len: 16
d_gene: -
CDR3aa: CASSLLGGAVGTEAFF

abundance: few
v_gene: TRBV9
len: 15
d_gene: -
CDR3aa: CASSVDRRYTGELFF

abundance: -
v_gene: TRBV6-2/TRBV6-3
len: 17
d_gene: -
CDR3aa: CASSYSISSSTNEKLFF

abundance: -
v_gene: TRBV5-1
len: 15
d_gene: -
CDR3aa: CASSLAKVYQETQYF

abundance: many
v_gene: TRBV6-1
len: 14
d_gene: -
CDR3aa: CASSGVATREKLFF

abundance: once
v_gene: TRBV20-1
len: 16
d_gene: -
CDR3aa: CSAYGGGSTRDGEQYF

abundance: -
v_gene: TRBV20-1
len: 15
d_gene: -
CDR3aa: CSATPGSSISGELFF

abundance: many
v_gene: TRBV6-1
len: 13
d_gene: -
CDR3aa: CAIHRAEGSPLHF

abundance: -
v_gene: TRBV5-4
len: 13
d_gene: -
CDR3aa: CASSLNRQYGYTF

abundance: few
v_gene: TRBV20-1
len: 11
d_gene: -
CDR3aa: CSARRGDIQYF

abundance: few
v_gene: TRBV10-3
len: 14
d_gene: TRBD1
CDR3aa: CATQGQANTGELFF

abundance: few
v_gene: TRBV7-9
len: 14
d_gene: -
CDR3aa: CASSDYGGREKLFF

abundance: many
v_gene: TRBV6-1
len: 11
d_gene: -
CDR3aa: CASSRLNEQYF